Sequencing of this TCR beta chain was carried out in a study of a mutant IDH1 vaccine in newly diagnosed glioma. The CDR3 has 16 amino acids. The V gene's germline CDR1 is LNHDA and CDR2 SQIVND (reference sequence). V was clipped by 4 bases and J by 4 bases; unmatched bases: 10. A single count supports this clone. The antigen is undetermined. Produced via immunoSEQ multiplex PCR; TCRdb's table is partial and in-frame only. The table includes tens of thousands of clones, 80% to 90% detected once. The time point was: week 35, safety follow-up. Every vaccination contained 300 ug of the mutant IDH1 20-mer peptide and was paired with topical imiquimod.

The input for sequencing was PBMCs, taken from a glioma patient whose treatment included an IDH1 peptide vaccine. This TCR came from a man aged 40-55 years with glioma. V and J are TRBV19 and TRBJ2-3; 8 nucleotides agree with TRBD2. The CDR3 protein is CASSTPYGRAADTQYF. CDR3 in DNA: TGTGCCAGTAGTACCCCTTACGGGAGGGCCGCAGATACGCAGTATTTT. Looking up the rest from reference TRBV19 and TRBJ2-3 gives the full variable domain: DGGITQSPKYLFRKEGQNVTLSCEQNLNHDAMYWYRQDPGQGLRLIYYSQIVNDFQKGDIAEGYSVSREKKESFPLTVTSAQKNPTAFYLCASSTPYGRAADTQYFGPGTRLTVL.